These 14 T cell receptor beta chains were all obtained from the same sample, sequenced in a study of blood T cell repertoires in COVID-19. Method: immunoSEQ multiplex PCR; TCRdb's copy keeps in-frame clones and lacks some. The table lists roughly 250,000 clones, roughly 82% of them singletons. Sequencing used PBMCs or T cells enriched from blood (not recorded which). The receptors come from a woman in her fifties or sixties who had recovered from COVID-19.

The V gene is TRBV29-1, the J gene TRBJ1-1, with a tentative D call TRBD1 (5 bases). The V end was cut by 0 bases, the J end by 6 bases, with 8 bases between. From germline, CDR1 is SQVTM and CDR2 ANQGSEA. CDR3 length equals 12 residues. The CDR3 DNA reads TGCAGCGTTGAAGAGGGGCACCCTGAAGCTTTCTTT. This encodes CSVEEGHPEAFF.

This sequence joins TRBV10-3 and TRBJ1-5, with D unclear. CDR1 ENHRY and CDR2 SYGVKD come from the germline V gene. The CDR3 length is 16 residues. V was cut by 3 bases and J by 4 bases, with 16 bases left in between. The CDR3 coding sequence is TGTGCCATCAGTGAAGGAGTTTCTTCTTTGAATCAGCCCCAGCATTTT. It is translated as CAISEGVSSLNQPQHF.

The DNA of the CDR3 is TGTGCCAGCAGTTTATGGGGGGGTCTCGATGAGCAGTTCTTC. Its protein is CASSLWGGLDEQFF. The V call is TRBV28, the J call TRBJ2-1, with D possibly being TRBD2 (6 bases). Trimming removed 0 bases from V and 8 bases from J, with 11 bases in between. This CDR3 region has 14 residues. Germline values: CDR1 MDHEN, CDR2 SYDVKM.

This clone was found once. The V call is TRBV4-1, the J call TRBJ1-2, with 7 bases aligning to TRBD1. The V and J ends lost 1 base and 1 base, in that order; junction bases with no gene match: 9. The germline CDR1 and CDR2 sequences are MGHRA and YSYEKL. This CDR3 comprises 17 residues. This CDR3 reads CASSQGTGAGYNYGYTF. The CDR3 region has the DNA TGCGCCAGCAGCCAAGGGACAGGCGCGGGATATAACTATGGCTACACCTTC.

V gene TRBV10-1 combines with J gene TRBJ2-2, with 11 bases matching TRBD2. V dropped 6 bases and J dropped 7; count of bases not matched to a gene: 13. CDR1 is WNHNN, CDR2 SYGVQD, per germline (reference sequence). This CDR3 spans 17 amino acids. CDR3 region: CASSRTLAGGVVGELFF. The CDR3 coding sequence is TGCGCCAGCAGCAGAACCCTAGCGGGGGGCGTCGTCGGGGAGCTGTTTTTT.

The CDR3, as DNA: TGTGCCAGCAGCCCTCGTCCCGGGACAGGGAACGAGCAGTACTTC. Amino acids: CASSPRPGTGNEQYF. The chain is built from TRBV7-9 and TRBJ2-7, with 9 bases matching TRBD1. The trim removed 5 bases at V and 5 bases at J, leaving 10 bases unmatched. This CDR3 has 15 residues. Per germline, CDR1 SEHNR and CDR2 FQNEAQ (reference sequence).

This clone was seen once. The chain has TRBV5-8 and TRBJ1-1; 9 nucleotides match TRBD1. CDR3 length: 15 residues. V lost 4 bases to trimming and J lost 2 bases; unmatched junction nucleotides: 6. Germline assignment: CDR1 SGHTS and CDR2 YDEGEE. The CDR3 loop reads CASSPRGQGNTEAFF. For the CDR3, the DNA is TGTGCCAGCAGCCCGAGGGGACAGGGCAACACTGAAGCTTTCTTT.

J is TRBJ2-7 and V is TRBV28; 9 bases line up with TRBD2. The V and J ends lost 5 bases and 7 bases, in that order; junction bases with no gene match: 15. The CDR3 runs 16 residues. Germline V gene data show CDR1 as MDHEN and CDR2 as SYDVKM. In DNA, the CDR3 is TGTGCCAGCAGTCCCCTGACTAGCGGCGGCCGACGGGAGCAGTACTTC. Amino acid sequence: CASSPLTSGGRREQYF.

The gene calls are TRBV19 and TRBJ2-6; D gene ambiguous. V was clipped by 4 bases and J by 6 bases, with 10 bases between them. This CDR3 has 14 amino acids. The germline gives CDR1 LNHDA, CDR2 SQIVND (reference sequence). Here the CDR3 reads CASSTGQAANVLTF. DNA for the CDR3: TGTGCCAGTAGTACCGGCCAGGCGGCCAACGTCCTGACTTTC. Combining the CDR3 with reference TRBV19 and TRBJ2-6 gives the whole variable domain DGGITQSPKYLFRKEGQNVTLSCEQNLNHDAMYWYRQDPGQGLRLIYYSQIVNDFQKGDIAEGYSVSREKKESFPLTVTSAQKNPTAFYLCASSTGQAANVLTFGAGSRLTVL.

The chain uses TRBV4-3 and TRBJ2-7; possibly TRBD2 for D (5 bases). In germline, CDR1 is LGHNA, CDR2 YSLEER. The CDR3 covers 17 residues. Trimming left V 1 base short and J 0 bases short, with 16 bases between. CDR3 in DNA: TGCGCCAGCAGCCAAGGTACGGGGAGAAGCAACTCCTACGAGCAGTACTTC. Protein product: CASSQGTGRSNSYEQYF.

CDR3 protein: CAWTTGLVQYF. The CDR3 nucleotides are TGTGCCTGGACTACGGGGTTGGTGCAGTACTTC. The chain carries TRBV30 and TRBJ2-7; tentative D call: TRBD2 (5 bases). Germline V lookup: CDR1 GTSNPN, CDR2 SVGIG (reference sequence). V shed 4 bases and J shed 9 bases, with 13 bases lying between them. This CDR3 has 11 residues.

The chain employs TRBV23-1 and TRBJ1-1; weak D call: TRBD1 (5 bases). TRBV23-1 is annotated as an ORF whose role is uncertain. The CDR3 is made up of 15 amino acids. Trimming shortened V by 2 bases and J by 5 bases, and 15 bases separated the two germline ends. The CDR3 protein is CASSQTGDGDTEAFF. CDR3 coding DNA: TGCGCCAGCAGTCAAACGGGGGACGGGGATACTGAAGCTTTCTTT.

This clone appeared once. This sequence joins TRBV5-5 and TRBJ2-3; TRBD2 aligns across 9 bases. After removal of 4 bases from V and 0 bases from J, the junction contained 6 bases not matched to a gene. Germline CDR1 reads SGHKS; CDR2 reads YYEKEE (reference sequence). This CDR3 has 16 amino acids. CDR3 region: CASSQLAGASTDTQYF. The CDR3 nucleotides are TGTGCCAGCAGCCAATTAGCGGGGGCGAGCACAGATACGCAGTATTTT.

This chain joins TRBV7-2 and TRBJ2-7; 14 nucleotides agree with TRBD2. V lost 5 bases and J lost 6; bases outside the gene matches: 9. Germline CDR1 SGHTA, CDR2 FQGNSA. The CDR3 runs 16 residues. The CDR3: CASSKGLAGATGEQYF. CDR3 sequence (DNA): TGTGCCAGCAGCAAGGGACTAGCGGGAGCCACAGGCGAGCAGTACTTC.